The source of this TCR beta chain is a study of T cell responses to AZD1222 COVID-19 vaccine. Using immunoSEQ multiplex PCR, the repertoire was profiled, and TCRdb retains in-frame clones only, with some absent. The table shows about 150,000 clones, with over 80% occurring only once. Concerning this clone itself: The antigen is undetermined.

General study findings and limits: In a largely white British group with more females than males, clonal diversity was possibly underestimated. AZD1222 recipients seropositive at baseline numbered only five or six.

The sequenced sample was peripheral blood, obtained 28 days after the second AZD1222 dose. This receptor was identified in an adult who received the AZD1222 COVID-19 vaccine.

The CDR3 loop is CASSGLYNSPLHF. The CDR3 coding sequence is TGTGCCAGTAGTGGACTGTATAATTCACCCCTCCACTTT. The rearrangement joins TRBV19 to TRBJ1-6; no clear D gene. The V end lost 5 bases, the J end lost 4 bases, and 6 bases lay between the germline ends. This CDR3 is 13 amino acids long. Germline V gene sequence: CDR1 LNHDA, CDR2 SQIVND (reference sequence).